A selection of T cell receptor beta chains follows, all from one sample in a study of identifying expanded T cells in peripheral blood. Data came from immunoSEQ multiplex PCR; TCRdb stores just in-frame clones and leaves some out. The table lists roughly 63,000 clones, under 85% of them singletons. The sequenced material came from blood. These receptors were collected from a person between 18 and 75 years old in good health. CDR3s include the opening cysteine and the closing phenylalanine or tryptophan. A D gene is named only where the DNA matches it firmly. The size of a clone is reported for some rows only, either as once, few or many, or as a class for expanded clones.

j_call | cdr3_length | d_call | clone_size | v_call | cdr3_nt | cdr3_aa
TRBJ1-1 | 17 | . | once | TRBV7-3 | TGTGCCAGCAGTCAAAAGGGCCAAACACCTGGGGGTACTGAAGCTTTCTTT | CASSQKGQTPGGTEAFF
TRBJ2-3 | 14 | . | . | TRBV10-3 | TGTGCCATCAAGGACACCTCTAGCACAGATACGCAGTATTTT | CAIKDTSSTDTQYF
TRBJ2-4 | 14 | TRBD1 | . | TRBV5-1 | TGCGCCAGCAGGGCCGGGACAGGGTATGGCATTCAGTACTTC | CASRAGTGYGIQYF
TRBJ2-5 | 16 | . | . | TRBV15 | TGTGCCACCAGCAGAGATCTCCGCAGGGTGACGGAGACCCAGTACTTC | CATSRDLRRVTETQYF
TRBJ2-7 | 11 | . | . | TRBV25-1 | TGTGCCAGCAGTGAATGGTACGAGCAGTACTTC | CASSEWYEQYF
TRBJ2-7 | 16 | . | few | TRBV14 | TGTGCCAGCAGCCAAGGTTCCACCGTTAGCTCCTACGAGCAGTACTTC | CASSQGSTVSSYEQYF
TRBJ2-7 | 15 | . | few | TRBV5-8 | TGTGCCAGCAGCTCGCCGGGACGGATCTCCTACGAGCAGTACTTC | CASSSPGRISYEQYF
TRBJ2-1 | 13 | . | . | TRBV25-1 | TGTGCCAGCAGCAGGGAATCCTACAATGAGCAGTTCTTC | CASSRESYNEQFF
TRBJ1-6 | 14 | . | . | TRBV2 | TGTGCCAGCAGTGGCAGGCTTCCTAATTCACCCCTCCACTTT | CASSGRLPNSPLHF
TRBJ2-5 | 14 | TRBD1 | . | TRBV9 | TGTGCCAGCAGCGTAGGACAGGGAAGGGAGACCCAGTACTTC | CASSVGQGRETQYF
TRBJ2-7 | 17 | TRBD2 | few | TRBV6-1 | TGTGCCAGCAGTGGAGGCCCTAGCGGGAGGGCTTCTGGCGAGCAGTACTTC | CASSGGPSGRASGEQYF
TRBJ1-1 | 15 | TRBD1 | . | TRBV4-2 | TGTGCCAGCAGCCAAGGACAGGGGCAGAACACTGAAGCTTTCTTT | CASSQGQGQNTEAFF
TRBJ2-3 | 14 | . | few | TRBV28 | TGTGCCAGCACCTTCGGGACGGGGATGGATACGCAGTATTTT | CASTFGTGMDTQYF
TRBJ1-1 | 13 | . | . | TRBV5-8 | TGTGCCAGCAGCTCCTTGTACGGCACTGAAGCTTTCTTT | CASSSLYGTEAFF
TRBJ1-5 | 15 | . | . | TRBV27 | TGTGCCAGCAGTTTAGGCGGGGGTCCAAATCAGCCCCAGCATTTT | CASSLGGGPNQPQHF